This entry lists 2 T cell receptor beta chains sequenced from one sample in a study of blood T cell repertoires in COVID-19. Data came from immunoSEQ multiplex PCR; TCRdb stores just in-frame clones and leaves some out. Of some 370,000 clones in the sample, under 85% are singletons; the top ten hold 5% to 6%. The sample taken for sequencing was PBMCs or T cells enriched from blood (not recorded which). The receptor set was obtained from a woman in her forties or fifties who had recovered from COVID-19.

V gene TRBV18 combines with J gene TRBJ2-5, with 10 bases matching TRBD2. Losses at the gene ends were 9 bases for V and 1 base for J; bases not matched to a gene: 8. The length of the CDR3 is 15 residues. Germline-derived CDR1 and CDR2 are KGHSH and LQKENI. Here the CDR3 reads CARTGLAETQETQYF. The CDR3 DNA follows: TGTGCCAGGACCGGACTAGCGGAAACCCAAGAGACCCAGTACTTC.

This clone was observed a handful of times. The same CDR3 can be traced to other DNA sequences in this sample. The chain joins TRBV4-2 to TRBJ2-7, with a weak D call TRBD1 (6 bases). Trimming removed 1 base at V and 2 bases at J, with 9 bases between. From germline, CDR1 is LGHNA and CDR2 YNFKEQ. The CDR3 totals 14 residues. This CDR3 is CASSQVGGTYEQYF. The CDR3 DNA reads as TGTGCCAGCAGCCAAGTAGGGGGAACCTACGAGCAGTACTTC.